The sequence of this TCR beta chain was determined in a study of shared T cell receptors in the human thymus. Produced via immunoSEQ multiplex PCR; TCRdb's table is partial and in-frame only. The sample lists about 500,000 clones, approximately 80% occurring once. Germline V gene data show CDR1 as SQVTM and CDR2 as ANQGSEA. J lost 9 bases, V lost 4 bases, and 15 bases had no gene match. The CDR3 contains 15 residues. The data also belong to a second study, concerning human thymus T cells. This second study says: Donors were healthy Finnish babies undergoing corrective operations for congenital heart defects. Thymus tissue for the work was resected from patients undergoing corrective heart surgery. Thymic as well as blood repertoires seemed to favor certain V and J genes unevenly. As related research reported, thymic repertoires overlapped highly among unrelated individuals.

The sequenced sample consisted of thymocytes. The chain recombines TRBV29-1 with TRBJ2-7; 10 positions match TRBD2. The receptor was derived from a boy under two years old with a congenital heart defect. The CDR3 here is CSVGRDGTSGKGQYF. The DNA of the CDR3 is TGCAGCGTTGGACGTGATGGAACTAGCGGGAAGGGGCAGTACTTC.